The 32 T cell receptor beta chains below come from one sample, sequenced in a study of blood T cell repertoires in COVID-19. Data came from immunoSEQ multiplex PCR; TCRdb stores just in-frame clones and leaves some out. Of roughly 72,000 clones in the sample, around 89% were seen once. Source material: peripheral blood. These receptor sequences come from a human donor in a cohort sampled during active COVID-19.

The gene calls are TRBV6-6 and TRBJ1-4, with 8 positions matching TRBD1. Germline V gene sequence: CDR1 MNHNY, CDR2 SVGAGI (reference sequence). This CDR3 comprises 15 residues. J lost 4 bases, V lost 5 bases, and 6 bases had no gene match. The CDR3 DNA reads as TGTGCCAGCAGTCAAGGGACAGGATATAATGAAAAACTGTTTTTT. Translation gives CASSQGTGYNEKLFF.

In the case of this clone: In the same sample, other DNA sequences code for this CDR3. The rearrangement links TRBV5-1 to TRBJ2-3; 10 bases align to TRBD1. From germline, CDR1 is SGHRS and CDR2 YFSETQ. Trimming cost V 0 bases and J 1 base; bases outside gene matches: 2. This CDR3 contains 16 residues. For the CDR3, the DNA is TGCGCCAGCAGCTTGGGAGGACAGGGGGGCACAGATACGCAGTATTTT. Protein product: CASSLGGQGGTDTQYF.

The sample holds one count of this clone. This sequence joins TRBV7-3 and TRBJ2-1, with D maybe TRBD2 (5 bases). Trimming removed 4 bases from V and 4 bases from J, with 11 bases in between. This CDR3 is 14 amino acids long. Per germline, CDR1 SGHTA and CDR2 FQGTGA. The CDR3 coding sequence is TGTGCCAGCAGCTCGCTCGGGATTTACAATGAGCAGTTCTTC. As protein: CASSSLGIYNEQFF.

The rearrangement joins TRBV20-1 to TRBJ2-1; TRBD2 aligns across 10 bases. The CDR3 has 14 amino acids. V trimming: 3 bases; J trimming: 9 bases; junction bases outside the gene matches: 8. Looked up from germline, CDR1 is DFQATT and CDR2 is SNEGSKA (reference sequence). The CDR3 reads CSASPGTSVGEQFF. In nucleotides, the CDR3 is TGCAGTGCTAGTCCCGGGACTAGCGTAGGTGAGCAGTTCTTC.

The V and J genes are TRBV6-5 and TRBJ1-5; D remains unclear. The germline CDR1 and CDR2 sequences are MNHEY and SVGAGI. This CDR3 has 13 residues. V lost 2 bases and J lost 5, with 7 bases in between. The CDR3 loop reads CASSYGRYQPQHF. In DNA, the CDR3 is TGTGCCAGCAGTTACGGGAGGTATCAGCCCCAGCATTTT.

The count of this clone is one. The V call is TRBV4-3, the J call TRBJ2-2, with D tentatively TRBD1 (6 bases). The germline CDR1 and CDR2 sequences are LGHNA and YSLEER. Trimming cost V 3 bases and J 7 bases, with 18 bases left between them. The CDR3 contains 16 residues. DNA of the CDR3: TGCGCCAGCAGCCAGAGGTGGGACACCTCTGGCGGGGAGCTGTTTTTT. Amino acids: CASSQRWDTSGGELFF.

The rearrangement links TRBV28 to TRBJ2-3; 8 bases map to TRBD2. V dropped 7 bases and J dropped 3; count of bases not matched to a gene: 9. Per the germline V gene, CDR1 is MDHEN and CDR2 is SYDVKM. The CDR3 contains 15 residues. For the CDR3, the DNA is TGTGCCAGCATAAGCGGGAGAGTTACAACAGATACGCAGTATTTT. It yields the protein CASISGRVTTDTQYF.

CDR3 amino acids: CASSDSSGGADTQYF. The DNA of the CDR3 is TGTGCCAGCAGTGACTCTAGCGGGGGGGCAGATACGCAGTATTTT. J is TRBJ2-3 and V is TRBV6-4, with 11 bases fitting TRBD2. CDR3 length: 15 residues. Germline V gives CDR1 MRHNA, CDR2 SNTAGT. V gave up 0 bases and J gave up 4 bases; unmatched junction bases: 0.

J is TRBJ2-1 and V is TRBV28, with 10 bases aligning to TRBD2. Germline V gene lookup returns CDR1 MDHEN and CDR2 SYDVKM. This CDR3 has 18 residues. V gave up 3 bases and J gave up 3 bases; unmatched junction bases: 11. CDR3 sequence reads: CASSFTAGTSAFYNEQFF. The CDR3 DNA follows: TGTGCCAGCAGTTTTACGGCGGGGACTAGCGCGTTCTACAATGAGCAGTTCTTC.

This chain uses TRBV9 with TRBJ1-1; 8 bases line up with TRBD1. The V gene end was trimmed by 2 bases and the J gene end by 4 bases; junction bases not matched to a gene: 4. CDR1 SGDLS and CDR2 YYNGEE come from the germline V gene. This CDR3 is built from 14 residues. The CDR3 bases are TGTGCCAGCAGCGTCCAGGGGGCATCCACTGAAGCTTTCTTT. Protein product: CASSVQGASTEAFF. Full variable domain (remainder filled in from reference TRBV9 and TRBJ1-1): DSGVTQTPKHLITATGQRVTLRCSPRSGDLSVYWYQQSLDQGLQFLIQYYNGEERAKGNILERFSAQQFPDLHSELNLSSLELGDSALYFCASSVQGASTEAFFGQGTRLTVV.

The rearrangement uses TRBV28 and TRBJ2-4; the match to TRBD2 covers 10 bases. CDR3 length: 15 amino acids. J lost 6 bases, V lost 4 bases, and 6 bases had no gene match. Germline loops: CDR1 MDHEN, CDR2 SYDVKM. DNA for the CDR3: TGTGCCAGCAGTTCGAGCGGGAGGGCCGGAAACATTCAGTACTTC. It is translated as CASSSSGRAGNIQYF.

Worth noting for this clone: The same CDR3 can be traced to other DNA sequences in this sample. The V and J genes are TRBV20-1 and TRBJ1-1, with D uncertain. CDR3 length equals 11 residues. Per the germline V gene, CDR1 is DFQATT and CDR2 is SNEGSKA (reference sequence). Trimming stripped 3 bases from V and 3 bases from J, with 5 bases between. The CDR3, as DNA: TGCAGTGCTAGGCGGGACACTGAAGCTTTCTTT. Amino acids: CSARRDTEAFF.

The chain employs TRBV24-1 and TRBJ1-5; TRBD1 matches at 9 bases. Germline assignment: CDR1 KGHDR and CDR2 SFDVKD. The CDR3 is 14 residues long. V lost 9 bases to trimming and J lost 3 bases; unmatched junction nucleotides: 5. The CDR3 DNA is TGTGCCACCGGGGACAGGGCACACAATCAGCCCCAGCATTTT. As protein: CATGDRAHNQPQHF.

For this clone: The junction differs from germline at one of its ends, possibly a read error. The chain carries TRBV19 and TRBJ2-1, with TRBD2 matching over 8 bases. Germline assignment: CDR1 LNHDA and CDR2 SQIVND (reference sequence). The CDR3 loop spans 12 amino acids. In DNA, the CDR3 is TGTGCCAGTAGTTCCCTTCCGGGACTAGGGCTCTTC. This gives the protein CASSSLPGLGLF.

This chain uses TRBV18 with TRBJ2-1; D gene ambiguous. The CDR3 extends over 15 amino acids. With 3 bases removed from V and 1 base from J, the gap between germline ends came to 10 bases. The germline V gene has CDR1 KGHSH and CDR2 LQKENI. The CDR3 here is CASSPRQLSYNEQFF. In DNA form, the CDR3 reads TGTGCCAGCTCACCCAGGCAGTTATCCTACAATGAGCAGTTCTTC.

The chain carries TRBV12-5 and TRBJ2-5; a possible D gene is TRBD1 (5 bases). CDR1 LGHNT and CDR2 FRNRAP come from the germline V gene. CDR3 length: 15 amino acids. Trimming stripped 7 bases from V and 1 base from J, with 16 bases between. In nucleotides, the CDR3 is TGTGCTAGTGCCACCTCGACAGCTTTCCAAGAGACCCAGTACTTC. It is translated as CASATSTAFQETQYF. The entire variable domain, with the rest obtained from reference TRBV12-5 and TRBJ2-5, is as follows: DARVTQTPRHKVTEMGQEVTMRCQPILGHNTVFWYRQTMMQGLELLAYFRNRAPLDDSGMPKDRFSAEMPDATLATLKIQPSEPRDSAVYFCASATSTAFQETQYFGPGTRLLVL.

The V and J genes are TRBV7-2 and TRBJ2-5, with 9 bases identical to TRBD2. V shed 6 bases, J shed 2 bases, and the junction held 7 bases outside the gene matches. Germline CDR1 and CDR2: SGHTA and FQGNSA. The CDR3 length is 15 residues. Here the CDR3 reads CASRAGGLDQETQYF. The CDR3 nucleotides are TGTGCCAGCAGAGCGGGGGGCCTCGATCAAGAGACCCAGTACTTC.

The rearrangement joins TRBV7-9 to TRBJ2-2; D is unclear. CDR1 and CDR2 from the germline V gene are SEHNR and FQNEAQ (reference sequence). The germline V and J ends were trimmed by 5 bases and 5 bases, with 9 bases remaining between them. This CDR3 comprises 13 residues. CDR3 coding DNA: TGTGCCAGCAGCCTGTTGCGGACCGGGGAGCTGTTTTTT. This sequence encodes CASSLLRTGELFF.

The chain joins TRBV12-3 or TRBV12-4 to TRBJ1-2; D remains unclear. The CDR3 has 11 residues. The V end lost 5 bases, the J end lost 5 bases, and 6 bases lay between the germline ends. Here the CDR3 reads CASSKQYGYTF. For the CDR3, the DNA is TGTGCCAGCAGTAAACAGTATGGCTACACCTTC.

This sequence joins TRBV7-9 and TRBJ2-2, with TRBD1 matching 8 bases. CDR1 and CDR2 (germline): SEHNR, FQNEAQ (reference sequence). The CDR3 extends over 13 amino acids. With V trimmed by 9 bases and J by 2 bases, 2 bases remained unmatched. The CDR3 nucleotides read TGTGCCAGGGGACAGGACAACACCGGGGAGCTGTTTTTT. Its translation: CARGQDNTGELFF.

The V call is TRBV10-2, the J call TRBJ1-2, with D hard to call. The CDR3 sequence is 14 residues long. Germline V gene sequence: CDR1 WSHSY, CDR2 SAAADI. V dropped 6 bases and J dropped 5 bases, with 16 bases sitting between them. The CDR3 loop is CASRDAPGVYGYTF. The DNA of the CDR3 is TGCGCCAGCAGGGATGCCCCCGGGGTTTATGGCTACACCTTC.

The CDR3 loop reads CASSSGTSGRANEQFF. As DNA, the CDR3 is TGTGCCAGCAGCTCCGGGACTAGCGGGAGAGCTAATGAGCAGTTCTTC. The V gene is TRBV11-3, the J gene TRBJ2-1, with 14 bases identical to TRBD2. The germline V gene has CDR1 SGHNT and CDR2 YENEEA. The length of the CDR3 is 16 residues. The J segment lost 7 bases and the V segment lost 4 bases, leaving 6 bases of the junction unmatched.

This sequence joins TRBV24-1 and TRBJ2-3; 7 bases are a match to TRBD1. This CDR3 has 17 amino acids. V lost 4 bases to trimming and J lost 5 bases; unmatched junction nucleotides: 14. The germline CDR1 and CDR2 sequences are KGHDR and SFDVKD. The CDR3 DNA is TGTGCCACCAGTGACCCCGAACCGACAGGGAAGGGAGATACGCAGTATTTT. It specifies CATSDPEPTGKGDTQYF.

The chain joins TRBV9 to TRBJ2-1, with 7 bases aligning to TRBD1. V trimming: 0 bases; J trimming: 4 bases; junction bases outside the gene matches: 4. CDR3 length: 15 residues. The germline gives CDR1 SGDLS, CDR2 YYNGEE. The CDR3 coding sequence is TGTGCCAGCAGCGTAGAGGGGGCAGATTACAATGAGCAGTTCTTC. Its protein is CASSVEGADYNEQFF.

CDR3 sequence: CASSQGKGRTGELFF. CDR3 DNA sequence: TGTGCCAGCAGCCAAGGAAAGGGGAGGACCGGGGAGCTGTTTTTT. The V gene is TRBV3-1 (or the pseudogene TRBV3-2), the J gene TRBJ2-2; D is possibly TRBD2 (6 bases). Trimming cost V 1 base and J 5 bases, with 11 bases left between them. Germline V lookup: CDR1 LGHDT, CDR2 YNNKEL (reference sequence). CDR3 size: 15 residues.

This chain joins TRBV28 and TRBJ2-7; 7 nucleotides match TRBD1. The V and J ends lost 6 bases and 1 base, in that order; junction bases with no gene match: 9. Germline CDR1 reads MDHEN; CDR2 reads SYDVKM. The CDR3 has 15 residues. The CDR3, as DNA: TGTGCCAGCAGCCGGACAGGAGCGGTGTCCTACGAGCAGTACTTC. Protein: CASSRTGAVSYEQYF.

The chain recombines TRBV5-5 with TRBJ2-1; 11 bases match TRBD2. Germline V lookup: CDR1 SGHKS, CDR2 YYEKEE (reference sequence). The CDR3 is 16 amino acids. V shed 2 bases, J shed 8 bases, and the junction held 9 bases outside the gene matches. The CDR3 is CASSLLAGVSAHEQFF. The CDR3 DNA reads as TGTGCCAGCAGCTTACTAGCGGGAGTGTCTGCCCATGAGCAGTTCTTC.

V gene TRBV28 combines with J gene TRBJ2-3; D may be TRBD1 (6 bases). Trimming left V 6 bases short and J 4 bases short, with 14 bases between. CDR1 is MDHEN, CDR2 SYDVKM, per germline. This CDR3 is built from 14 residues. CDR3 sequence reads: CASRTWGRADTQYF. CDR3 DNA: TGTGCCAGCAGAACTTGGGGGCGGGCAGATACGCAGTATTTT.

The chain employs TRBV20-1 and TRBJ1-2; D not resolved. The CDR3 spans 11 residues. Germline CDR1 and CDR2: DFQATT and SNEGSKA (reference sequence). V was shortened by 6 bases and J by 6 bases, with 11 bases between the two germline ends. As DNA, the CDR3 is TGCAGTGCCCTGGGAGCGAATGGCTACACCTTC. This translates into CSALGANGYTF.

The gene calls are TRBV24-1 and TRBJ2-7, with 7 nucleotides matching TRBD2. CDR3 length: 16 amino acids. Unmatched junction bases numbered 15, after V lost 9 bases and J lost 2 bases. Looked up from germline, CDR1 is KGHDR and CDR2 is SFDVKD. The CDR3 reads CATWGGVVPRAYEQYF. The CDR3, as DNA: TGTGCCACCTGGGGGGGGGTGGTCCCCCGCGCCTACGAGCAGTACTTC.

This chain uses TRBV12-2 with TRBJ2-7; TRBD1, the D gene given by the table, was not confirmed from the DNA. TRBV12-2 is tagged as a pseudogene. The CDR3 totals 14 residues. CDR3 nucleotides: TGTGCAAGTCGCTTTCAAGGGGCCCCATACGAGCAGTACTTC. This sequence encodes CASRFQGAPYEQYF.

V and J are TRBV9 and TRBJ2-1; the match to TRBD1 covers 8 bases. CDR3 size: 17 residues. V gave up 0 bases and J gave up 8 bases; unmatched junction bases: 13. The germline CDR1 and CDR2 sequences are SGDLS and YYNGEE. The CDR3 here is CASSVVGSGTGQYEQFF. In nucleotides, the CDR3 is TGTGCCAGCAGCGTAGTAGGTTCGGGGACAGGTCAGTATGAGCAGTTCTTC.